These 25 T cell receptor beta chains were sequenced from one sample in a study of shared clonotypes between healthy human individuals (dated by TCRdb to between 2020 and 2021). The library relied on the immunoSEQ multiplex PCR assay. TCRdb took this table from immuneACCESS and kept in-frame rearrangements with V and J called. Such tables lack part of the clones; where checked against another copy, unresolved V genes explain under half of the gap, and the rest is unexplained. In this sample the table shows 2,500,000 or so clones, approximately 93% of which occur a single time. Clones ranked in the top ten supply 0.36% of the sample. Sequenced sample: naive CD4+ T cells from PBMCs. The cell subset or site label, read with the paper, signifies: CD45RA+ positively selected. Every receptor here comes from a man between 18 and 35 years old in good health. Some clones in this sample may be carry-over from other donors' samples.

On this clone itself: The CDR3 does not close with the conserved phenylalanine or tryptophan, likely indicating a read error. It is unclear where the CDR3 begins or ends on the DNA, so no DNA is shown, and the CDR3 is as TCRdb lists it. The chain is built from TRBV28 and TRBJ2-7; the table's D call TRBD1 went unverified against the DNA. Inclusive of both ends, the CDR3 amounts to 12 amino acids. Germline V gives CDR1 MDHEN, CDR2 SYDVKM. CDR3 amino acids: CASSFGLGQPTT.

The rearrangement uses TRBV30 and TRBJ1-1; D perhaps matches TRBD1 (5 bases). V lost 2 bases and J lost 7, with 17 bases in between. Germline CDR1 is GTSNPN and CDR2 is SVGIG (reference sequence). The CDR3 is made up of 14 amino acids. This chain's CDR3 is CAWSTSDRNHEAFF. The DNA of the CDR3 is TGTGCCTGGAGTACTTCCGACAGAAACCATGAAGCTTTCTTT.

CDR3 in amino acids: CASSLRIYEQYF. CDR3 coding DNA: TGTGCCAGCAGCTTGCGAATATACGAGCAGTACTTC. This chain joins TRBV5-6 and TRBJ2-7; D is uncertain. This CDR3 comprises 12 residues. Germline CDR1 SGHDT, CDR2 YYEEEE. V was cut by 1 base and J by 4 bases, with 6 bases left in between.

V and J are TRBV7-9 and TRBJ1-6; D ambiguous. The CDR3 length is 16 residues. V lost 3 bases and J lost 0, with 9 bases in between. CDR1 is SEHNR and CDR2 is FQNEAQ in the germline V gene (reference sequence). The CDR3: CASSFASSSYNSPLHF. The CDR3 DNA reads as TGTGCCAGCAGCTTTGCATCCAGCTCCTATAATTCACCCCTCCACTTT.

This chain uses TRBV27 with TRBJ2-1; 8 nucleotides line up with TRBD2. This CDR3 has 18 residues. Germline-derived CDR1 and CDR2 are MNHEY and SMNVEV (reference sequence). V was clipped by 3 bases and J by 1 base; unmatched bases: 11. Here the CDR3 reads CASSLAASSGRSYNEQFF. DNA for the CDR3: TGTGCCAGCAGTTTGGCTGCCTCTAGCGGGCGGTCCTACAATGAGCAGTTCTTC.

This sequence joins TRBV15 and TRBJ2-7; 7 bases are shared with TRBD2. The CDR3 totals 15 residues. V lost 1 base and J lost 2; bases outside the gene matches: 5. Germline values: CDR1 LNHNV, CDR2 YYDKDF (reference sequence). CDR3: CATSRVVGGTYEQYF. The CDR3 DNA sequence: TGTGCCACCAGCAGAGTCGTGGGAGGGACCTACGAGCAGTACTTC.

The chain uses TRBV7-6 and TRBJ2-2; D may be TRBD2 (5 bases). Germline V gene data show CDR1 as SGHVS and CDR2 as FNYEAQ. With 5 bases removed from V and 1 base from J, the gap between germline ends came to 8 bases. There are 14 residues in the CDR3. The CDR3 nucleotides are TGTGCCAGCAGCGAACGGGGGAACACCGGGGAGCTGTTTTTT. Its protein product is CASSERGNTGELFF. Drawing the rest from reference TRBV7-6 and TRBJ2-2, the complete variable domain is GAGVSQSPRYKVTKRGQDVALRCDPISGHVSLYWYRQALGQGPEFLTYFNYEAQQDKSGLPNDRFSAERPEGSISTLTIQRTEQRDSAMYRCASSERGNTGELFFGEGSRLTVL.

This chain uses TRBV7-3 with TRBJ2-3; D perhaps matches TRBD2 (5 bases). The length of the CDR3 is 16 residues. CDR1 SGHTA and CDR2 FQGTGA come from the germline V gene. V lost 3 bases and J lost 4, with 17 bases in between. DNA of the CDR3: TGTGCCAGCAGCTTCGGTAATGTGGCGGGTCCAGATACGCAGTATTTT. Its translation: CASSFGNVAGPDTQYF. Combining the CDR3 with reference TRBV7-3 and TRBJ2-3 gives the whole variable domain GAGVSQTPSNKVTEKGKYVELRCDPISGHTALYWYRQSLGQGPEFLIYFQGTGAADDSGLPNDRFFAVRPEGSVSTLKIQRTERGDSAVYLCASSFGNVAGPDTQYFGPGTRLTVL.

The chain has TRBV27 and TRBJ1-4, with 7 positions matching TRBD1. V lost 5 bases to trimming and J lost 7 bases; unmatched junction nucleotides: 13. Germline-derived CDR1 and CDR2 are MNHEY and SMNVEV (reference sequence). The CDR3 runs 16 residues. The CDR3 nucleotides are TGTGCCAGCAGTCCGACAGGGCTTCTCGTGGTTGAAAAACTGTTTTTT. Protein: CASSPTGLLVVEKLFF.

J is TRBJ1-1 and V is TRBV5-1; D is possibly TRBD1 (5 bases). The germline gives CDR1 SGHRS, CDR2 YFSETQ. V dropped 4 bases and J dropped 5 bases, with 12 bases sitting between them. The CDR3 has 13 amino acids. The chain's CDR3 is CASSHGGITEAFF. The CDR3 DNA reads TGCGCCAGCAGCCACGGGGGGATAACTGAAGCTTTCTTT. Combining the CDR3 with reference TRBV5-1 and TRBJ1-1 gives the whole variable domain KAGVTQTPRYLIKTRGQQVTLSCSPISGHRSVSWYQQTPGQGLQFLFEYFSETQRNKGNFPGRFSGRQFSNSRSEMNVSTLELGDSALYLCASSHGGITEAFFGQGTRLTVV.

The rearrangement joins TRBV4-1 to TRBJ2-3; D gene uncertain. Germline V gives CDR1 MGHRA, CDR2 YSYEKL. This CDR3 is built from 14 residues. V was shortened by 1 base and J by 6 bases, with 11 bases between the two germline ends. The CDR3 region has the DNA TGCGCCAGCAGCCAAGCCCTCGAGAGGGATACGCAGTATTTT. This gives the protein CASSQALERDTQYF.

The rearrangement uses TRBV29-1 and TRBJ1-1, with 9 bases aligning to TRBD1. Germline V gene sequence: CDR1 SQVTM, CDR2 ANQGSEA. The V segment lost 6 bases and the J segment 2 bases; nucleotides outside the gene matches: 13. The CDR3 spans 16 residues. The CDR3 here is CSVQDRGTLTNTEAFF. The CDR3 DNA sequence: TGCAGCGTGCAGGACAGGGGAACCCTAACTAACACTGAAGCTTTCTTT. The full variable domain, rest sourced from reference TRBV29-1 and TRBJ1-1, is SAVISQKPSRDICQRGTSLTIQCQVDSQVTMMFWYRQQPGQSLTLIATANQGSEATYESGFVIDKFPISRPNLTFSTLTVSNMSPEDSSIYLCSVQDRGTLTNTEAFFGQGTRLTVV.

CDR3 region: CASNRTPYEQYF. The CDR3 DNA is TGCGCCAGCAACCGAACGCCCTACGAGCAGTACTTC. The rearrangement uses TRBV4-1 and TRBJ2-7; D is ambiguous. This CDR3 is built from 12 residues. CDR1 and CDR2 from the germline V gene are MGHRA and YSYEKL. Trimming pared 7 bases from V and 2 bases from J, leaving 9 bases between.

The V and J genes are TRBV13 and TRBJ2-3; D remains ambiguous. Trimming removed 4 bases from V and 5 bases from J, with 7 bases in between. Germline lookup yields CDR1 PRHDT and CDR2 FYEKMQ (reference sequence). The CDR3 is made up of 12 amino acids. The CDR3 DNA sequence: TGTGCCAGCAGCTACGACGGAGATACGCAGTATTTT. The encoded protein is CASSYDGDTQYF.

The rearrangement joins TRBV5-8 to TRBJ1-4, with TRBD1 matching over 9 bases. This CDR3 has 14 amino acids. J lost 8 bases, V lost 3 bases, and 5 bases had no gene match. The germline V gene has CDR1 SGHTS and CDR2 YDEGEE. The CDR3 DNA is TGTGCCAGCAGCTACAGGGGGCTGGAGGAAAAACTGTTTTTT. Amino acid sequence: CASSYRGLEEKLFF.

V usage is TRBV2 and J usage is TRBJ1-2; 11 bases are shared with TRBD1. The V gene's germline CDR1 is SNHLY and CDR2 FYNNEI. The CDR3 totals 14 residues. V dropped 8 bases and J dropped 6; count of bases not matched to a gene: 8. Written as DNA, the CDR3 is TGTGCCAGCCTTCGCGGACAGGGGGCCCATGGCTACACCTTC. Protein sequence: CASLRGQGAHGYTF.

V is TRBV28 and J is TRBJ1-2; D unresolved. From germline, CDR1 is MDHEN and CDR2 SYDVKM. V shed 3 bases and J shed 5 bases, with 16 bases lying between them. This CDR3 has 15 residues. CDR3 loop: CASSLVPASTYGYTF. Here the CDR3 DNA reads TGTGCCAGCAGTTTGGTCCCGGCCTCAACTTATGGCTACACCTTC.

This clone was recorded a few times. Other DNA sequences within the sample encode an identical CDR3. The rearrangement links TRBV9 to TRBJ2-3; D uncertain. CDR1 and CDR2 (germline): SGDLS, YYNGEE. This CDR3 is built from 12 residues. V was trimmed by 0 bases and J by 3 bases, leaving 2 bases between them. The CDR3 loop is CASSVATDTQYF. In DNA, the CDR3 is TGTGCCAGCAGCGTAGCTACAGATACGCAGTATTTT.

This clone has only one observation. The same CDR3 can be traced to other DNA sequences in this sample. The chain recombines TRBV19 with TRBJ1-5; D is ambiguous. The CDR3 is made up of 13 amino acids. Trimming took off 2 bases at V and 5 bases at J, with 7 bases between the two ends. Looked up from germline, CDR1 is LNHDA and CDR2 is SQIVND (reference sequence). The CDR3 nucleotides are TGTGCCAGTAGTATACGTATCCATCAGCCCCAGCATTTT. Amino acid sequence: CASSIRIHQPQHF. The complete variable domain, with remaining parts taken from reference TRBV19 and TRBJ1-5, reads DGGITQSPKYLFRKEGQNVTLSCEQNLNHDAMYWYRQDPGQGLRLIYYSQIVNDFQKGDIAEGYSVSREKKESFPLTVTSAQKNPTAFYLCASSIRIHQPQHFGDGTRLSIL.

This chain links TRBV28 with TRBJ1-2, with D possibly TRBD1 on 5 matching bases. The germline gives CDR1 MDHEN, CDR2 SYDVKM. The V end lost 11 bases, the J end lost 2 bases, and 9 bases lay between the germline ends. The length of the CDR3 is 11 residues. Here the CDR3 DNA reads TGTGCCGGGGGGAGCAACTATGGCTACACCTTC. Residues: CAGGSNYGYTF.

This clone has a single count. The V gene is TRBV20-1, the J gene TRBJ2-5; D gene uncertain. Trimming removed 8 bases from V and 5 bases from J, with 12 bases in between. The germline V gene has CDR1 DFQATT and CDR2 SNEGSKA (reference sequence). The CDR3 is 11 amino acids. CDR3 sequence (DNA): TGCAGTTCTCCCGACCTGGAGACCCAGTACTTC. This sequence encodes CSSPDLETQYF.

The chain is built from TRBV7-2 and TRBJ2-2; 11 nucleotides agree with TRBD2. The CDR3 is made up of 17 amino acids. The J segment lost 0 bases and the V segment lost 5 bases, leaving 5 bases of the junction unmatched. The V gene's germline CDR1 is SGHTA and CDR2 FQGNSA. The CDR3 is CASSPETSGANTGELFF. In DNA, the CDR3 is TGTGCCAGCAGCCCGGAGACTAGCGGGGCGAACACCGGGGAGCTGTTTTTT.

A single count supports this clone. The rearrangement links TRBV5-5 to TRBJ1-1, with TRBD1 matching over 10 bases. Germline V gives CDR1 SGHKS, CDR2 YYEKEE (reference sequence). The CDR3 is 16 residues long. V shed 4 bases, J shed 0 bases, and the junction held 6 bases outside the gene matches. CDR3 DNA: TGTGCCAGCAGCAACCGGGACAGGGGTTTGAACACTGAAGCTTTCTTT. Amino acids: CASSNRDRGLNTEAFF.

Turning to this clone: The sample has other DNA sequences that encode this CDR3 too. The chain combines TRBV11-3 with TRBJ2-1; D remains unclear. Per germline, CDR1 SGHNT and CDR2 YENEEA. V was trimmed by 1 base and J by 0 bases, leaving 4 bases between them. CDR3 size: 14 residues. For the CDR3, the DNA is TGTGCCAGCAGCTTAGCATCCTCCTACAATGAGCAGTTCTTC. It encodes CASSLASSYNEQFF.

The chain's CDR3 is CASSEQGISTDTQYF. The CDR3 DNA sequence: TGTGCCAGCAGTGAGCAGGGGATTAGCACAGATACGCAGTATTTT. The chain links TRBV2 to TRBJ2-3; perhaps TRBD1 as D (6 bases). Trimming took 3 bases from V and 0 from J, leaving 10 bases between them. CDR1 and CDR2 (germline): SNHLY, FYNNEI. The CDR3 is made up of 15 amino acids.